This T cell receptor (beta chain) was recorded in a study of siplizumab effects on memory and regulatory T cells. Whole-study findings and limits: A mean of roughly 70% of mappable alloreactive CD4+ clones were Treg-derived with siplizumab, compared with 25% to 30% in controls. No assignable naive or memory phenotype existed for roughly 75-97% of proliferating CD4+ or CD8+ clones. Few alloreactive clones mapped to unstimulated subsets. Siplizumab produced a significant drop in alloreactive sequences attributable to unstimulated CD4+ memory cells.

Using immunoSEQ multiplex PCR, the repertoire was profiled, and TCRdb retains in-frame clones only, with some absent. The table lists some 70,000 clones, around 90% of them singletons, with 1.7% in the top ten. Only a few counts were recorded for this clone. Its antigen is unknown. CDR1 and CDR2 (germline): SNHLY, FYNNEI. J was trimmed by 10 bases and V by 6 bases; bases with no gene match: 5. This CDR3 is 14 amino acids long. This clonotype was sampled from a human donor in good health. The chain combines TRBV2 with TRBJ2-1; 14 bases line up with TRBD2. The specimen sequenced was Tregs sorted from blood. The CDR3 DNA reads TGTGCCAGCAGGGGGACTAGCGGGAGTTACGAGCAGTTCTTC. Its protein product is CASRGTSGSYEQFF.